The 21 T cell receptor beta chains below all came from one sample that was sequenced in a study of blood T cell repertoires in COVID-19. The protocol was immunoSEQ multiplex PCR, while the TCRdb copy is restricted to in-frame clones and leaves out a portion. The sample records about 200,000 clones, around four fifths being singletons. The sample comprised peripheral blood. The receptors derive from a man in his fifties or sixties with COVID-19, enrolled during active disease.

The DNA of the CDR3 is TGTGCCAGCAGCCTAGGGGGGCTTGGGGAGTACGAGCAGTACTTC. Its translation: CASSLGGLGEYEQYF. The rearrangement uses TRBV9 and TRBJ2-7; D is perhaps TRBD1 or TRBD2 (6 bases each). Trimming removed 4 bases at V and 4 bases at J, with 18 bases between. Germline CDR1 is SGDLS and CDR2 is YYNGEE. The CDR3 extends over 15 amino acids.

This chain uses TRBV5-1 with TRBJ2-1; 9 bases map to TRBD1. The CDR3 spans 15 residues. Trimming took 0 bases from V and 5 from J; bases not matched to a gene: 3. Germline V gene lookup returns CDR1 SGHRS and CDR2 YFSETQ. The CDR3 sequence: CASSLEGTGHNEQFF. The CDR3 DNA follows: TGCGCCAGCAGCTTGGAGGGGACAGGGCACAATGAGCAGTTCTTC.

The sample holds one count of this clone. The chain joins TRBV2 to TRBJ1-1, with 11 bases identical to TRBD1. The CDR3 length is 13 residues. Germline CDR1 is SNHLY and CDR2 is FYNNEI. V trimming: 9 bases; J trimming: 6 bases; junction bases outside the gene matches: 6. The CDR3 region is CARRTGGTSEAFF. DNA of the CDR3: TGTGCCAGGAGGACAGGGGGCACCTCTGAAGCTTTCTTT.

The genes are TRBV7-3 and TRBJ2-3; 7 bases align to TRBD1. CDR1 and CDR2 from the germline V gene are SGHTA and FQGTGA. CDR3 length equals 15 residues. With 5 bases clipped from V and 6 bases from J, the junction kept 11 bases outside the gene matches. The CDR3 DNA follows: TGTGCCAGCAGCACCGGGACAGCTACGGTGGATACGCAGTATTTT. Protein sequence: CASSTGTATVDTQYF.

The chain combines TRBV2 with TRBJ1-1, with 7 bases identical to TRBD1. This CDR3 spans 14 amino acids. Germline values: CDR1 SNHLY, CDR2 FYNNEI. Trimming took 2 bases from V and 1 from J; bases not matched to a gene: 1. CDR3 in DNA: TGTGCCAGCAGTGAAAGGGACAGGAACACTGAAGCTTTCTTT. Translating gives CASSERDRNTEAFF. Full variable domain (remainder filled in from reference TRBV2 and TRBJ1-1): EPEVTQTPSHQVTQMGQEVILRCVPISNHLYFYWYRQILGQKVEFLVSFYNNEISEKSEIFDDQFSVERPDGSNFTLKIRSTKLEDSAMYFCASSERDRNTEAFFGQGTRLTVV.

This sequence joins TRBV5-1 and TRBJ1-2; D is unresolved. The CDR3 spans 13 residues. Trimming removed 5 bases from V and 1 base from J, with 9 bases in between. Looked up from germline, CDR1 is SGHRS and CDR2 is YFSETQ. As DNA, the CDR3 is TGCGCCAGCAGGTTGACAATTAACTATGGCTACACCTTC. It yields the protein CASRLTINYGYTF. The whole variable domain, filled in from reference TRBV5-1 and TRBJ1-2, reads KAGVTQTPRYLIKTRGQQVTLSCSPISGHRSVSWYQQTPGQGLQFLFEYFSETQRNKGNFPGRFSGRQFSNSRSEMNVSTLELGDSALYLCASRLTINYGYTFGSGTRLTVV.

The V gene is TRBV9, the J gene TRBJ1-2; the D is unclear. V dropped 1 base and J dropped 4 bases, with 14 bases sitting between them. The CDR3 runs 15 residues. CDR1 SGDLS and CDR2 YYNGEE come from the germline V gene. Here the CDR3 reads CASSVSTQSSYGYTF. DNA for the CDR3: TGTGCCAGCAGCGTATCGACTCAAAGCAGCTATGGCTACACCTTC.

The rearrangement uses TRBV6-4 and TRBJ1-5; no firm D call. V lost 9 bases, J lost 5 bases, and 8 bases lay in between. The CDR3 has 11 amino acids. The germline V gene encodes CDR1 MRHNA and CDR2 SNTAGT. The CDR3 DNA reads as TGTGCCAGTTGGGGAGATCAGCCCCAGCATTTT. Residues: CASWGDQPQHF.

The rearrangement links TRBV10-3 to TRBJ1-5; D gene uncertain. The CDR3 is 13 residues long. Germline V CDR1 and CDR2: ENHRY, SYGVKD. Trimming took 6 bases from V and 5 from J, leaving 11 bases between them. CDR3 sequence: CAISGRRDQPQHF. CDR3 coding DNA: TGTGCCATCAGCGGTCGTCGGGATCAGCCCCAGCATTTT.

The chain recombines TRBV3-1 (or the pseudogene TRBV3-2) with TRBJ1-2; D ambiguous. The CDR3 has 12 amino acids. Germline V lookup: CDR1 LGHDT, CDR2 YNNKEL (reference sequence). Trimming cost V 8 bases and J 4 bases, with 11 bases left between them. The CDR3 here is CASEQRGYGYTF. The CDR3, as DNA: TGTGCCAGCGAGCAGCGGGGCTATGGCTACACCTTC.

The chain combines TRBV5-8 with TRBJ2-1; tentative D call: TRBD2 (7 bases). The CDR3 runs to 17 residues. The germline V gene has CDR1 SGHTS and CDR2 YDEGEE. V gave up 4 bases and J gave up 0 bases, with 17 bases separating them. CDR3 amino acids: CASSKMGGLSSYNEQFF. The CDR3 DNA reads as TGTGCCAGCAGCAAAATGGGGGGGCTGAGCTCCTACAATGAGCAGTTCTTC. Together with reference TRBV5-8 and TRBJ2-1, the CDR3 gives the full variable domain: EAGVTQSPTHLIKTRGQQATLRCSPISGHTSVYWYQQALGLGLQFLLWYDEGEERNRGNFPPRFSGRQFPNYSSELNVNALELEDSALYLCASSKMGGLSSYNEQFFGPGTRLTVL.

The chain carries TRBV19 and TRBJ1-4; D may be TRBD1 (6 bases). The germline CDR1 and CDR2 sequences are LNHDA and SQIVND (reference sequence). V was cut by 6 bases and J by 4 bases, with 12 bases left in between. The CDR3 extends over 14 amino acids. The CDR3 nucleotides read TGTGCCAGTAGGCCCGGGACACTTAATGAAAAACTGTTTTTT. This encodes CASRPGTLNEKLFF.

The chain uses TRBV10-3 and TRBJ1-3; D possibly corresponds to TRBD1 (6 bases). The V end was cut by 6 bases, the J end by 0 bases, with 9 bases between. Germline CDR1 and CDR2: ENHRY and SYGVKD. The length of the CDR3 is 14 residues. The CDR3, as DNA: TGTGCCATCAGAGGGGACAACTCTGGAAACACCATATATTTT. It codes for CAIRGDNSGNTIYF.

The rearrangement joins TRBV10-3 to TRBJ1-3; no clear D gene. Trimming took 5 bases from V and 0 from J, leaving 14 bases between them. Germline V CDR1 and CDR2: ENHRY, SYGVKD. This CDR3 has 16 amino acids. The CDR3 DNA is TGTGCCATCAGTTTTACCGGACGGGACTCTGGAAACACCATATATTTT. Encoded protein: CAISFTGRDSGNTIYF.

This chain joins TRBV6-2 or TRBV6-3 and TRBJ1-1; D is perhaps TRBD1 (5 bases). The CDR3 extends over 14 amino acids. V lost 1 base and J lost 3, with 9 bases in between. Germline CDR1 reads MNHEY; CDR2 reads SVGEGT. The CDR3 loop is CASSYWGGDTEAFF. CDR3 nucleotides: TGTGCCAGCAGTTACTGGGGCGGGGACACTGAAGCTTTCTTT.

V usage is TRBV27 and J usage is TRBJ2-1, with D possibly being TRBD2 (6 bases). Germline V gene lookup returns CDR1 MNHEY and CDR2 SMNVEV (reference sequence). CDR3 length: 15 residues. Deletions cut 6 bases from V and 4 bases from J, with 16 bases between. DNA of the CDR3: TGTGCCAGCAGGCTGGAGGGGCCTGTTTACAATGAGCAGTTCTTC. Translated, it gives CASRLEGPVYNEQFF.

The chain joins TRBV5-1 to TRBJ2-1; a weak D match, TRBD1 (6 bases). This CDR3 region has 15 residues. Trimming took 0 bases from V and 2 from J, leaving 9 bases between them. Germline-derived CDR1 and CDR2 are SGHRS and YFSETQ. The CDR3 DNA is TGCGCCAGCAGCTTGGCAGGGGATACCTACAATGAGCAGTTCTTC. Its translation: CASSLAGDTYNEQFF.

The V gene is TRBV5-1, the J gene TRBJ2-1, with 11 bases lining up with TRBD2. With V trimmed by 0 bases and J by 1 base, 3 bases remained unmatched. The germline V gene encodes CDR1 SGHRS and CDR2 YFSETQ. The CDR3 consists of 17 residues. CDR3 residues: CASSLGLAGGSYNEQFF. CDR3 coding DNA: TGCGCCAGCAGCTTGGGGCTAGCGGGAGGTTCCTACAATGAGCAGTTCTTC.

This clone was seen just once. J is TRBJ1-4 and V is TRBV6-4; maybe TRBD1 (6 bases). Germline V gene lookup returns CDR1 MRHNA and CDR2 SNTAGT. Trimming stripped 7 bases from V and 6 bases from J, with 15 bases between. CDR3 size: 14 residues. The DNA for the CDR3 is TGTGCCAGCAACGAACAGGGAGAACATGAAAAACTGTTTTTT. Translated, it gives CASNEQGEHEKLFF.

V gene TRBV19 combines with J gene TRBJ1-5; perhaps TRBD1 as D (6 bases). This CDR3 is 15 amino acids long. The V and J ends lost 7 bases and 0 bases respectively, with 13 bases between them. Looked up from germline, CDR1 is LNHDA and CDR2 is SQIVND (reference sequence). CDR3 DNA sequence: TGTGCCAGTACCTTGCAGGGGAATAGCAATCAGCCCCAGCATTTT. Amino acid sequence: CASTLQGNSNQPQHF.

This chain uses TRBV28 with TRBJ2-3; the match to TRBD2 covers 12 bases. CDR1 is MDHEN and CDR2 is SYDVKM in the germline V gene. Trimming cost V 5 bases and J 2 bases; bases outside gene matches: 2. The CDR3 contains 15 residues. CDR3 loop: CASSRTSGTTDTQYF. The CDR3 DNA reads TGTGCCAGCAGTCGGACTAGCGGGACCACAGATACGCAGTATTTT.